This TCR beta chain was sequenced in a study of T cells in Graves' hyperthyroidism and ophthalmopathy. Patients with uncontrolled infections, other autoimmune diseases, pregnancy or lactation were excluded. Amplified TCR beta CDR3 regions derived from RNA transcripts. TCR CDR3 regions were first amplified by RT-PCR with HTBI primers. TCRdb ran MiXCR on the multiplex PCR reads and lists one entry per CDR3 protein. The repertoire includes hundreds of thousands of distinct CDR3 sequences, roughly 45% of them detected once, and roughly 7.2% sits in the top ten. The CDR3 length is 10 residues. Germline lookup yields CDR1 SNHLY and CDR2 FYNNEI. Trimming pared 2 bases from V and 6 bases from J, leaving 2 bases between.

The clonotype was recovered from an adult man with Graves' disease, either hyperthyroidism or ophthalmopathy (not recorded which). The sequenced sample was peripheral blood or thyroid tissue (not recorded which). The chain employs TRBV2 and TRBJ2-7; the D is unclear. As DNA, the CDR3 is TGTGCCAGCAGTGAAATCGAGCAGTACTTC. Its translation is CASSEIEQYF.